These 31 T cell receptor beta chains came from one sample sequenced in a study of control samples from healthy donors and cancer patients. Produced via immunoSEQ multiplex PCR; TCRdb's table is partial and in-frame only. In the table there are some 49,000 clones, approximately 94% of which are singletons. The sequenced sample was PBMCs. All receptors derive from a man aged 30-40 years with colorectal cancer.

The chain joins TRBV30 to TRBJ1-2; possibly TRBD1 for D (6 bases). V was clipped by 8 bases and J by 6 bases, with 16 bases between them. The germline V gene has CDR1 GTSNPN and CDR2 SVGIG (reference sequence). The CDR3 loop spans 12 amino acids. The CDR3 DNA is TGTGCCGCCAAAACAGGGCCGGATGGCTACACCTTC. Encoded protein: CAAKTGPDGYTF.

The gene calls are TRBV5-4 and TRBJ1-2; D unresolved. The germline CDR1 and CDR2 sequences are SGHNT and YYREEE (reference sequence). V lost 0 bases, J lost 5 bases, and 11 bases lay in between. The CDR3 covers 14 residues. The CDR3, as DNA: TGTGCCAGCAGCTTGGGGGCAGCTTTTTATGGCTACACCTTC. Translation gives CASSLGAAFYGYTF.

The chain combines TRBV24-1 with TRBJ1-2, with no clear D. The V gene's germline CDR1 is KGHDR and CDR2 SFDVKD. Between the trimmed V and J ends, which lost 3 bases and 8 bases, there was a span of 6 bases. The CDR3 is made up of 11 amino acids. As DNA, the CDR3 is TGTGCCACCAGTGATACCGAGGGCTACACCTTC. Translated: CATSDTEGYTF.

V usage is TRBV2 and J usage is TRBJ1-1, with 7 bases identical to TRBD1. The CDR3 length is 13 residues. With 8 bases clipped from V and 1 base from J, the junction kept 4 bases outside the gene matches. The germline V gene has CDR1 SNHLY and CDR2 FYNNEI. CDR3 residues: CASSGQANTEAFF. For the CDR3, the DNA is TGTGCCAGCTCAGGACAGGCGAACACTGAAGCTTTCTTT.

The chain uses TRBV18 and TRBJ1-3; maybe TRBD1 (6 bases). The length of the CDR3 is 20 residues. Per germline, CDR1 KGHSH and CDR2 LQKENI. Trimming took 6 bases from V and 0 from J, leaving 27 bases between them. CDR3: CASSPRIPATGPSSGNTIYF. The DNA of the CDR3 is TGTGCCAGCTCCCCGAGGATCCCCGCCACAGGGCCCTCCTCTGGAAACACCATATATTTT.

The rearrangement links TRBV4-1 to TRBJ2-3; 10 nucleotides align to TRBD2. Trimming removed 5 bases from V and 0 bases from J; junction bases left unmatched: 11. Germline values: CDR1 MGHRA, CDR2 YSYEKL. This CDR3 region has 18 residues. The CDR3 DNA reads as TGCGCCAGCAGCAAGCTAGCGGGGGCCATTACTAGCACAGATACGCAGTATTTT. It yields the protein CASSKLAGAITSTDTQYF.

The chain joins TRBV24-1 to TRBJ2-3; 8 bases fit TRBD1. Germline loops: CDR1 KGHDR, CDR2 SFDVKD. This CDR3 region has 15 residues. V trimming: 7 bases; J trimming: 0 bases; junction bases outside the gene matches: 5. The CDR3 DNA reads TGTGCCACCAGCGAGTACAGGGGGAGCACAGATACGCAGTATTTT. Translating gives CATSEYRGSTDTQYF.

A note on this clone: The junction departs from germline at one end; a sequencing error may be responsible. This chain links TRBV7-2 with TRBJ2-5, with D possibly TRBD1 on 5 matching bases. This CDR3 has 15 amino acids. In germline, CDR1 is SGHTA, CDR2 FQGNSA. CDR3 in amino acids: CASSLDTTARRENHF. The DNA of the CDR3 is TGTGCCAGCAGCTTAGATACGACAGCCCGCAGGGAAAATCACTTC.

This CDR3 reads CATSRGRSSNQPQHF. The CDR3 DNA is TGTGCCACCAGCAGAGGTAGGAGTAGCAATCAGCCCCAGCATTTT. The chain couples TRBV15 to TRBJ1-5, with unresolved D. CDR1 and CDR2 from the germline V gene are LNHNV and YYDKDF (reference sequence). This CDR3 has 15 amino acids. The germline V and J ends were trimmed by 1 base and 0 bases, with 7 bases remaining between them.

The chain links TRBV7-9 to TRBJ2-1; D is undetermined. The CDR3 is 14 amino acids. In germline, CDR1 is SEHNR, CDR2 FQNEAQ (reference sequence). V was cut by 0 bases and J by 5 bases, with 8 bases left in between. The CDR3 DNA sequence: TGTGCCAGCAGCTTAGCGGCAGACCACAATGAGCAGTTCTTC. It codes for CASSLAADHNEQFF.

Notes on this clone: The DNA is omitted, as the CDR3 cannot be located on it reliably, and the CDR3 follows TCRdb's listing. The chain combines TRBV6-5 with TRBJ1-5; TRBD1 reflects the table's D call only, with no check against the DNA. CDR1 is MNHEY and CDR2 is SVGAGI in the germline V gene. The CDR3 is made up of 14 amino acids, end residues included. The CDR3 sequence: CASRFGPGRQPQHF.

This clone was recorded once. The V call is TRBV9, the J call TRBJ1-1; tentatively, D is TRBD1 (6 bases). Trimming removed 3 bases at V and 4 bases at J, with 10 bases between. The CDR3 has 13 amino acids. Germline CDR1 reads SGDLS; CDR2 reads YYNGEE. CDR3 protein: CASSEGGGTEAFF. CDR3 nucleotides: TGTGCCAGCAGCGAAGGGGGAGGCACTGAAGCTTTCTTT.

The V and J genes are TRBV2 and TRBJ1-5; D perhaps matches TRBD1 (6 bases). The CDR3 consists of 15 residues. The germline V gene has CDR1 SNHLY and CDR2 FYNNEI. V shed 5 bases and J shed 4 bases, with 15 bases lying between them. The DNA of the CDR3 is TGTGCCAGCAGTCTCAAATGGACAGAAAATCAGCCCCAGCATTTT. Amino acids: CASSLKWTENQPQHF.

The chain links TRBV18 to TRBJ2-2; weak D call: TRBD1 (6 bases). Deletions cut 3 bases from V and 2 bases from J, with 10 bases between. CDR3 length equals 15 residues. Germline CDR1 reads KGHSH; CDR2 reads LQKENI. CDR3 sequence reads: CASSPDSDNTGELFF. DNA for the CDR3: TGTGCCAGCTCACCGGACAGCGATAACACCGGGGAGCTGTTTTTT.

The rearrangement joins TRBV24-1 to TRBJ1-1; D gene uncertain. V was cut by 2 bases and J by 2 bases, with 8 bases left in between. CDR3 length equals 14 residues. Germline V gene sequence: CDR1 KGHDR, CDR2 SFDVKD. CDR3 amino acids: CATSDSRLNTEAFF. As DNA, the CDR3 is TGTGCCACCAGTGATTCAAGGTTAAACACTGAAGCTTTCTTT.

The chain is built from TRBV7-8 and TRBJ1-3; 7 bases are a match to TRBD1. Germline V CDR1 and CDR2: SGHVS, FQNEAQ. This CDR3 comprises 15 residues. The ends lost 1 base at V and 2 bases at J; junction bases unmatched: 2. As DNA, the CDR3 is TGTGCCAGCAGCTTAGACAGGGGTCCTGGAAACACCATATATTTT. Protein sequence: CASSLDRGPGNTIYF.

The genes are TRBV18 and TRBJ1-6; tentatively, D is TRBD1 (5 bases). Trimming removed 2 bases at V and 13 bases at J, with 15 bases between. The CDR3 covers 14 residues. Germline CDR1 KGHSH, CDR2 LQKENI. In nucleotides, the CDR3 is TGTGCCAGCTCACCATTACCGGCAGGGAGGCCCCTCCACTTT. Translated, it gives CASSPLPAGRPLHF. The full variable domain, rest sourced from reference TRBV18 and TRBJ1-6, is NAGVMQNPRHLVRRRGQEARLRCSPMKGHSHVYWYRQLPEEGLKFMVYLQKENIIDESGMPKERFSAEFPKEGPSILRIQQVVRGDSAAYFCASSPLPAGRPLHFGNGTRLTVT.

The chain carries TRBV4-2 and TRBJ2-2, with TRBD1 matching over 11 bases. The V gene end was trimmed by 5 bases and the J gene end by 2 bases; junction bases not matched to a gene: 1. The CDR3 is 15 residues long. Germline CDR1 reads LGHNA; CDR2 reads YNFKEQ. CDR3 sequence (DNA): TGTGCCAGCAGCAGGACAGGGGGCAACACCGGGGAGCTGTTTTTT. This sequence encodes CASSRTGGNTGELFF.

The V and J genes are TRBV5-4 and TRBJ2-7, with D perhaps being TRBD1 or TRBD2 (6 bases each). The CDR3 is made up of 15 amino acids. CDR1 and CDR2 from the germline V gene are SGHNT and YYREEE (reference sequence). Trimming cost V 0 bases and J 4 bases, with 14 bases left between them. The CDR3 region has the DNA TGTGCCAGCAGCTTGGATGAGGGGGGCTCATACGAGCAGTACTTC. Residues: CASSLDEGGSYEQYF.

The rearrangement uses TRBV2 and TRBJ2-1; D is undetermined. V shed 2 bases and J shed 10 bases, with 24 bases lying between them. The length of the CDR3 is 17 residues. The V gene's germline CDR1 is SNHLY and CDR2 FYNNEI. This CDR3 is CASSERSVPDPGSEQFF. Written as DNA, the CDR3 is TGTGCCAGCAGTGAAAGATCAGTCCCCGACCCGGGTTCGGAGCAGTTCTTC.

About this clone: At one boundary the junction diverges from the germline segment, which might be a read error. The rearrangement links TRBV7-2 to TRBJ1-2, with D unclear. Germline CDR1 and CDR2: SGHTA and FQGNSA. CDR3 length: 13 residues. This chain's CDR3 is CASSLGPNNGYTF. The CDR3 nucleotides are TGTGCCAGCAGCTTAGGCCCTAACAATGGCTACACCTTC.

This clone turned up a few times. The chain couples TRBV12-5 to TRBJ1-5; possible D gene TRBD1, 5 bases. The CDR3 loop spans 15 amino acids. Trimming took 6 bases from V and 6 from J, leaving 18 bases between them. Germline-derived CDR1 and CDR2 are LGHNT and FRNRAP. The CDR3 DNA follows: TGTGCTAGTGGCCGGACTGGCTCGGGGGGTCAGCCCCAGCATTTT. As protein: CASGRTGSGGQPQHF. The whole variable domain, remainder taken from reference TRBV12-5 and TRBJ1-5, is DARVTQTPRHKVTEMGQEVTMRCQPILGHNTVFWYRQTMMQGLELLAYFRNRAPLDDSGMPKDRFSAEMPDATLATLKIQPSEPRDSAVYFCASGRTGSGGQPQHFGDGTRLSIL.

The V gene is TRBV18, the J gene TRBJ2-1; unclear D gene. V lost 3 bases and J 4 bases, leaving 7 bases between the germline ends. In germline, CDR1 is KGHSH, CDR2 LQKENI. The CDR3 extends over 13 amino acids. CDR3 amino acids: CASSPTNYNEQFF. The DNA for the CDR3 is TGTGCCAGCTCACCGACCAATTACAATGAGCAGTTCTTC. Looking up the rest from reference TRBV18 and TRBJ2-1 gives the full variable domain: NAGVMQNPRHLVRRRGQEARLRCSPMKGHSHVYWYRQLPEEGLKFMVYLQKENIIDESGMPKERFSAEFPKEGPSILRIQQVVRGDSAAYFCASSPTNYNEQFFGPGTRLTVL.

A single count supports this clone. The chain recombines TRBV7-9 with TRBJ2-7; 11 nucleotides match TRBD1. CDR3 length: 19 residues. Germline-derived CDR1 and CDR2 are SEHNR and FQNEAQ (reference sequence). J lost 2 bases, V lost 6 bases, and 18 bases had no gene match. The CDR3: CASSSTGTGGHVRPYEQYV. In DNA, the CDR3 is TGTGCCAGCAGTTCTACAGGGACAGGGGGTCACGTTCGACCCTACGAGCAGTACGTC.

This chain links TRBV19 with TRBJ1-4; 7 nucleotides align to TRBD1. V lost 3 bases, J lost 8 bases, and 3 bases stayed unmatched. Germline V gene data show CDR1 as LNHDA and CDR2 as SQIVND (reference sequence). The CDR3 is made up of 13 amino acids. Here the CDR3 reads CASSIGTAEKLFF. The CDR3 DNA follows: TGTGCCAGTAGTATTGGGACAGCCGAAAAACTGTTTTTT.

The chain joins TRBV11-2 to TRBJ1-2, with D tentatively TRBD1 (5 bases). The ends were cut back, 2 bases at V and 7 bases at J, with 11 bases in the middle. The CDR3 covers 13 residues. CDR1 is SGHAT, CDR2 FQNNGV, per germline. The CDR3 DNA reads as TGTGCCAGCAGCTTATCAGGGTTCGGTGGCTACACCTTC. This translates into CASSLSGFGGYTF.

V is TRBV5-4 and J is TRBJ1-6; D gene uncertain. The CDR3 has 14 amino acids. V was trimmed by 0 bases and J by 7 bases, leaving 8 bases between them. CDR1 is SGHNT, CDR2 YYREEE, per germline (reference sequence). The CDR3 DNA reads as TGTGCCAGCAGCTTGGCAGGTCCGAATTCACCCCTCCACTTT. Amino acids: CASSLAGPNSPLHF.

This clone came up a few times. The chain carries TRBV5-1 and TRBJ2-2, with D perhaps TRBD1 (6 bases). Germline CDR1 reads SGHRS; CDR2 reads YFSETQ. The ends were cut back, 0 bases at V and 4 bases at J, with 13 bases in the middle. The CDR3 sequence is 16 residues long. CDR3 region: CASSLGPGARTGELFF. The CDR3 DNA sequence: TGCGCCAGCAGCTTGGGTCCAGGGGCGCGCACCGGGGAGCTGTTTTTT.

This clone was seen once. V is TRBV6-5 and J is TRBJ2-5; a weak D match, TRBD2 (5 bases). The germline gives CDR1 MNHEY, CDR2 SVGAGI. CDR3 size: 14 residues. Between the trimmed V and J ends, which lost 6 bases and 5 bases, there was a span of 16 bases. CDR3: CASSLTVQRETQYF. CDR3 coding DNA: TGTGCCAGCAGCCTTACCGTCCAGCGGGAGACCCAGTACTTC.

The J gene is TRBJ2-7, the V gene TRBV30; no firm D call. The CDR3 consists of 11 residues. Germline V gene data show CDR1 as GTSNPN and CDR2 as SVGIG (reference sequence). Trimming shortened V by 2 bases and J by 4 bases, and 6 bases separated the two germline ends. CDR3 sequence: CAWSHGYEQYF. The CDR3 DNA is TGTGCCTGGAGTCACGGGTACGAGCAGTACTTC.

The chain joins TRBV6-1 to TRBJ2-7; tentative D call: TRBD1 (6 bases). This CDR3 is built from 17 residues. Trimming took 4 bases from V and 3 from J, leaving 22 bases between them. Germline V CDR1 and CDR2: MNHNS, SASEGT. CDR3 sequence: CASSASSGTQISYEQYV. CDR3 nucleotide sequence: TGTGCCAGCAGTGCCTCGTCCGGGACACAAATTAGCTACGAGCAGTACGTC.